What follows are 17 T cell receptor beta chains derived from one specimen sequenced in a study of somatic mutations in cytotoxic T cells in rheumatoid arthritis. Using immunoSEQ multiplex PCR, the repertoire was profiled, and TCRdb retains in-frame clones only, with some absent. The repertoire holds under 15,000 clones, with 60% to 80% as singletons. Sequencing was performed on CD8+ T cells sorted from blood. These receptor sequences come from a man aged 50-59 years in good health.

This chain joins TRBV11-3 and TRBJ2-7; D possibly uses TRBD1 or TRBD2 (7 bases each). In germline, CDR1 is SGHNT, CDR2 YENEEA. V was trimmed by 3 bases and J by 3 bases, leaving 18 bases between them. The CDR3 extends over 16 amino acids. The CDR3 coding sequence is TGTGCCAGCAGCTTGACGCAGGGGGAGGGGCGCTACGAGCAGTACTTC. Protein product: CASSLTQGEGRYEQYF.

This clone has just a few counts. This chain uses TRBV7-6 with TRBJ1-5; 7 positions match TRBD1. V lost 5 bases, J lost 0 bases, and 7 bases stayed unmatched. The CDR3 has 16 residues. The germline V gene has CDR1 SGHVS and CDR2 FNYEAQ. The chain's CDR3 is CASSHGTVNSNQPQHF. CDR3 nucleotides: TGTGCCAGCAGCCATGGGACAGTTAATAGCAATCAGCCCCAGCATTTT.

The chain combines TRBV19 with TRBJ1-2; 8 bases are shared with TRBD1. Germline V CDR1 and CDR2: LNHDA, SQIVND (reference sequence). The CDR3 has 14 residues. With V trimmed by 3 bases and J by 5 bases, 5 bases remained unmatched. CDR3 nucleotide sequence: TGTGCCAGTAGTATCGCAGGGGGCGGATATGGCTACACCTTC. Protein sequence: CASSIAGGGYGYTF.

The chain carries TRBV11-2 and TRBJ2-7, with unresolved D. Germline CDR1 reads SGHAT; CDR2 reads FQNNGV. V lost 1 base and J lost 4, with 11 bases in between. This CDR3 region has 14 residues. CDR3 nucleotide sequence: TGTGCCAGCAGCTTAGGAGGCAACACTTACGAGCAGTACTTC. Translating gives CASSLGGNTYEQYF.

The J gene is TRBJ1-1, the V gene TRBV5-5; D is perhaps TRBD1 (5 bases). The germline gives CDR1 SGHKS, CDR2 YYEKEE (reference sequence). The CDR3 runs 15 residues. Between the trimmed V and J ends, which lost 4 bases and 0 bases, there was a span of 13 bases. The CDR3 protein is CASSPTGTMNTEAFF. CDR3 DNA sequence: TGTGCCAGCAGCCCAACTGGGACCATGAACACTGAAGCTTTCTTT.

The genes are TRBV27 and TRBJ2-7; D possibly matches TRBD1 or TRBD2 (5 bases each). From germline, CDR1 is MNHEY and CDR2 SMNVEV (reference sequence). The CDR3 consists of 13 residues. Trimming removed 2 bases from V and 5 bases from J, with 10 bases in between. Here the CDR3 DNA reads TGTGCCAGCAGTTTAGGGGGTCCCAACGAGCAGTACTTC. It codes for CASSLGGPNEQYF.

The chain uses TRBV19 and TRBJ1-1; possible D gene TRBD1, 6 bases. The CDR3 totals 15 residues. The V and J ends lost 6 bases and 0 bases respectively, with 14 bases between them. Germline CDR1 is LNHDA and CDR2 is SQIVND (reference sequence). The CDR3 sequence: CASRWGLDVNTEAFF. CDR3 nucleotide sequence: TGTGCCAGTAGATGGGGGCTTGACGTGAACACTGAAGCTTTCTTT.

The rearrangement joins TRBV7-6 to TRBJ2-1; the D is unclear. Germline CDR1 is SGHVS and CDR2 is FNYEAQ. The CDR3 has 13 residues. V gave up 5 bases and J gave up 3 bases, with 8 bases separating them. The CDR3 here is CASSPRHYNEQFF. CDR3 bases: TGTGCCAGCAGCCCCAGACACTACAATGAGCAGTTCTTC.

The V call is TRBV15, the J call TRBJ2-7, with TRBD1 identical over 10 bases. The CDR3 runs to 15 residues. Germline values: CDR1 LNHNV, CDR2 YYDKDF (reference sequence). With 6 bases clipped from V and 8 bases from J, the junction kept 13 bases outside the gene matches. CDR3: CATRLLRGQGHQQYF. CDR3 DNA: TGTGCCACCAGGTTACTAAGGGGACAGGGGCATCAGCAGTACTTC.

This clone appeared a few times. The CDR3 region is CSARVGDGYTF. CDR3 in DNA: TGCAGTGCTAGAGTCGGGGATGGCTACACCTTC. The rearrangement joins TRBV20-1 to TRBJ1-2, with D unclear. V was clipped by 1 base and J by 6 bases, with 6 bases between them. Germline V CDR1 and CDR2: DFQATT, SNEGSKA (reference sequence). This CDR3 has 11 residues.

J is TRBJ1-2 and V is TRBV7-8, with 7 nucleotides matching TRBD1. V shed 4 bases, J shed 5 bases, and the junction held 13 bases outside the gene matches. In germline, CDR1 is SGHVS, CDR2 FQNEAQ. The CDR3 loop spans 16 amino acids. The CDR3, as DNA: TGTGCCAGCAGCTCAGTCGGCGCAGGGGGTCTGTATGGCTACACCTTC. Protein: CASSSVGAGGLYGYTF.

The chain has TRBV4-1 and TRBJ1-1, with 8 bases identical to TRBD1. The CDR3 sequence is 17 residues long. V lost 6 bases, J lost 0 bases, and 12 bases stayed unmatched. Germline assignment: CDR1 MGHRA and CDR2 YSYEKL. This CDR3 is CASRPQGARVMNTEAFF. The CDR3 DNA reads as TGCGCCAGCAGACCCCAGGGGGCGAGGGTTATGAACACTGAAGCTTTCTTT.

The rearrangement joins TRBV19 to TRBJ2-7; possibly TRBD1 for D (6 bases). The germline V and J ends were trimmed by 1 base and 3 bases, with 16 bases remaining between them. The CDR3 covers 16 residues. Germline loops: CDR1 LNHDA, CDR2 SQIVND (reference sequence). CDR3 in DNA: TGTGCCAGTAGTATAGCGGGACAAGGTATAGTCTACGAGCAGTACTTC. Translated: CASSIAGQGIVYEQYF.

The V call is TRBV27, the J call TRBJ2-1, with D tentatively TRBD1 (5 bases). CDR3 size: 12 residues. The V end lost 5 bases, the J end lost 10 bases, and 12 bases lay between the germline ends. The V gene's germline CDR1 is MNHEY and CDR2 SMNVEV (reference sequence). The CDR3 bases are TGTGCCAGCAGTCACTCAAGGGGCGAGCAGTTCTTC. Amino acids: CASSHSRGEQFF.

The chain has TRBV4-1 and TRBJ2-7, with a tentative D call TRBD2 (6 bases). Germline V gene lookup returns CDR1 MGHRA and CDR2 YSYEKL. V dropped 4 bases and J dropped 2 bases, with 18 bases sitting between them. CDR3 length equals 16 residues. Written as DNA, the CDR3 is TGCGCCAGCAGCCCTGACTTCTTCACTAGCACCTACGAGCAGTACTTC. Translated: CASSPDFFTSTYEQYF.

The chain combines TRBV6-6 with TRBJ2-2; TRBD2 aligns across 13 bases. CDR1 is MNHNY and CDR2 is SVGAGI in the germline V gene (reference sequence). This CDR3 region has 16 residues. The ends lost 5 bases at V and 5 bases at J; junction bases unmatched: 5. CDR3 sequence: CASSLLAGGQTGELFF. DNA for the CDR3: TGTGCCAGCAGTCTACTAGCGGGGGGGCAAACCGGGGAGCTGTTTTTT.

The V and J genes are TRBV7-2 and TRBJ2-7, with D unresolved. Between the trimmed V and J ends, which lost 1 base and 4 bases, there was a span of 14 bases. This CDR3 is 15 amino acids long. Germline CDR1 reads SGHTA; CDR2 reads FQGNSA. The CDR3 loop is CASSLEGNPPYEQYV. Here the CDR3 DNA reads TGTGCCAGCAGCTTAGAAGGGAATCCCCCTTACGAGCAGTACGTC.